The 16 T cell receptor beta chains below all came from one sample that was sequenced in a study of cytomegalovirus exposure and HLA in healthy donors. Libraries were prepared by immunoSEQ multiplex PCR; TCRdb keeps only in-frame clonotypes and omits some of them. The sample has under 200,000 clones, approximately 87% seen once. Material for sequencing was PBMCs. The receptors stem from a woman aged 30 to 39 in good health and CMV-seronegative.

As regards this clone: A junction end diverges from the germline sequence, so it may reflect a read error. DNA of the CDR3: TGTGCTAGCAGCTTATTCGCTAGCGGGGGGGTCAATGAGCAGTTCTTC. The encoded protein is CASSLFASGGVNEQFF. This chain links TRBV7-7 with TRBJ2-1; 12 positions agree with TRBD2. The CDR3 runs 16 residues. Germline lookup yields CDR1 SSHAT and CDR2 FNYEAQ (reference sequence).

The chain employs TRBV30 and TRBJ2-1; 7 bases line up with TRBD2. The junction had 10 bases not matched to a gene; V was cut back by 5 bases and J by 6 bases. Germline assignment: CDR1 GTSNPN and CDR2 SVGIG (reference sequence). The CDR3 sequence is 14 residues long. The CDR3 nucleotides are TGTGCCTGGGCTGGGCTAGCGGAGACCAATGAGCAGTTCTTC. As protein: CAWAGLAETNEQFF.

The rearrangement joins TRBV7-3 to TRBJ2-2; no reliable D call. This CDR3 comprises 13 residues. CDR1 SGHTA and CDR2 FQGTGA come from the germline V gene. Trimming cost V 2 bases and J 10 bases, with 11 bases left between them. For the CDR3, the DNA is TGTGCCAGCAGCTTACAAGGGCAGGTGGAGCTGTTTTTT. Encoded protein: CASSLQGQVELFF.

The chain employs TRBV7-6 and TRBJ2-3, with D perhaps matching TRBD1 or TRBD2 (5 bases each). Germline CDR1 SGHVS, CDR2 FNYEAQ. V shed 1 base and J shed 1 base, with 9 bases lying between them. This CDR3 is built from 15 residues. The CDR3 DNA reads TGTGCCAGCAGCTTAGGAGGGGTGGGCACAGATACGCAGTATTTT. Residues: CASSLGGVGTDTQYF. The variable domain in full, completed from reference TRBV7-6 and TRBJ2-3, reads GAGVSQSPRYKVTKRGQDVALRCDPISGHVSLYWYRQALGQGPEFLTYFNYEAQQDKSGLPNDRFSAERPEGSISTLTIQRTEQRDSAMYRCASSLGGVGTDTQYFGPGTRLTVL.

Here the CDR3 DNA reads TGTGCCAGCAGCTTAGCCGCAGGCGGATACAATCAGCCCCAGCATTTT. Protein: CASSLAAGGYNQPQHF. The V gene is TRBV7-2, the J gene TRBJ1-5; D not resolved. CDR3 length: 16 residues. V was cut by 0 bases and J by 3 bases, with 12 bases left in between. Per the germline V gene, CDR1 is SGHTA and CDR2 is FQGNSA. The variable domain in full, completed from reference TRBV7-2 and TRBJ1-5, reads GAGVSQSPSNKVTEKGKDVELRCDPISGHTALYWYRQSLGQGLEFLIYFQGNSAPDKSGLPSDRFSAERTGGSVSTLTIQRTQQEDSAVYLCASSLAAGGYNQPQHFGDGTRLSIL.

This clone was picked up many times. DNA of the CDR3: TGCGCCAGCAGTGTACAGACTAGCATTACCGGAAACGAGCAGTACTTC. Translating it yields CASSVQTSITGNEQYF. The chain has TRBV23-1 and TRBJ2-7; TRBD2 matches at 7 bases. TRBV23-1 is an open reading frame, and its role is uncertain. V gave up 5 bases and J gave up 5 bases; unmatched junction bases: 15. This CDR3 contains 16 residues.

The chain uses TRBV19 and TRBJ1-5; unclear D gene. V gave up 5 bases and J gave up 4 bases, with 9 bases separating them. The CDR3 covers 13 residues. CDR1 is LNHDA, CDR2 SQIVND, per germline (reference sequence). CDR3 in DNA: TGTGCCAGTAGTTCCTCCCCGAATCAGCCCCAGCATTTT. Translating it yields CASSSSPNQPQHF.

The chain couples TRBV4-3 to TRBJ2-7; no definite D call. This CDR3 has 14 amino acids. Germline loops: CDR1 LGHNA, CDR2 YSLEER. Trimming left V 0 bases short and J 3 bases short, with 9 bases between. CDR3 in amino acids: CASSQDIEDYEQYF. The CDR3 nucleotides are TGCGCCAGCAGCCAAGATATCGAAGACTACGAGCAGTACTTC.

The chain links TRBV29-1 to TRBJ1-1; a weak D match, TRBD1 (5 bases). Trimming removed 4 bases at V and 2 bases at J, with 11 bases between. Germline V gene sequence: CDR1 SQVTM, CDR2 ANQGSEA. The CDR3 length is 13 residues. The CDR3: CSVGGGTNTEAFF. The DNA for the CDR3 is TGCAGCGTTGGGGGGGGGACCAACACTGAAGCTTTCTTT.

The CDR3 sequence is CASSGGVSYNEQFF. The DNA of the CDR3 is TGTGCCAGCAGTGGGGGTGTTTCCTACAATGAGCAGTTCTTC. The chain links TRBV2 to TRBJ2-1; D uncertain. The germline CDR1 and CDR2 sequences are SNHLY and FYNNEI. V gave up 4 bases and J gave up 1 base, with 8 bases separating them. The CDR3 runs 14 residues.

V is TRBV5-6 and J is TRBJ2-1, with 9 bases fitting TRBD2. V shed 4 bases, J shed 8 bases, and the junction held 4 bases outside the gene matches. The germline V gene encodes CDR1 SGHDT and CDR2 YYEEEE. This CDR3 has 13 amino acids. CDR3: CASSQGLAYEQFF. CDR3 nucleotide sequence: TGTGCCAGCAGCCAGGGACTAGCCTATGAGCAGTTCTTC.

The CDR3: CASRRGTSAIEQYF. The CDR3, as DNA: TGTGCCAGCAGGAGAGGGACTAGCGCAATCGAGCAGTACTTC. The V and J genes are TRBV6-1 and TRBJ2-7; 10 nucleotides line up with TRBD2. The germline gives CDR1 MNHNS, CDR2 SASEGT. The CDR3 length is 14 residues. The V segment lost 6 bases and the J segment 6 bases; nucleotides outside the gene matches: 8.

The genes are TRBV19 and TRBJ1-1; 10 bases fit TRBD1. Germline CDR1 LNHDA, CDR2 SQIVND (reference sequence). The CDR3 covers 14 residues. V lost 3 bases to trimming and J lost 5 bases; unmatched junction nucleotides: 3. The CDR3 region is CASSIGDRGTEAFF. DNA for the CDR3: TGTGCCAGTAGTATCGGGGACAGGGGTACTGAAGCTTTCTTT.

The chain is built from TRBV11-2 and TRBJ2-7; D is unclear. The CDR3 consists of 13 residues. The germline V gene encodes CDR1 SGHAT and CDR2 FQNNGV. Trimming took 0 bases from V and 2 from J, leaving 5 bases between them. The CDR3 reads CASSLDLPYEQYF. CDR3 DNA: TGTGCCAGCAGCTTAGATCTGCCCTACGAGCAGTACTTC.

The genes are TRBV10-3 and TRBJ2-7; the match to TRBD1 covers 9 bases. J gave up 6 bases and V 3 bases, and 15 bases lay outside the gene matches. This CDR3 contains 17 residues. Germline lookup yields CDR1 ENHRY and CDR2 SYGVKD. For the CDR3, the DNA is TGTGCCATCAGTGACGTTCGTGGACAGGGGAGCGATGGCGAGCAGTACTTC. Amino acids: CAISDVRGQGSDGEQYF.

This clone was recorded a few times. The chain has TRBV5-6 and TRBJ2-3, with no clear D. V dropped 1 base and J dropped 1 base, with 7 bases sitting between them. Germline V gene sequence: CDR1 SGHDT, CDR2 YYEEEE. This CDR3 has 14 residues. CDR3 bases: TGTGCCAGCAGCTTGTACAGCGGCACAGATACGCAGTATTTT. This sequence encodes CASSLYSGTDTQYF.